This T cell receptor (beta chain) was sequenced for a study of tumor-infiltrating lymphocytes in primary liver carcinoma. Overall study context: With diameters of about 4 to 11 cm, tumors were stage T1-T3 N0M0.

The 20-30 mg bulk tissue piece was not sorted before simultaneous RNA and DNA extraction. Chronic HBV infection, untreated so far, was present in the patients. cDNA specific to TCR beta was made from approximately 500 ng of total RNA, with a constant-region primer employed for priming. Slightly modified ARM-PCR served as the procedure for the TCR beta libraries. These libraries came from three rounds of nested multiplex PCR. Use of TRBV1-TRBV30 forward primers with a C-beta reverse primer characterized the first two PCR rounds, which lasted around 10 cycles each. TCRdb redid the calling of the multiplex PCR reads with MiXCR, one entry per CDR3 protein. The table records 90,000 to 150,000 distinct CDR3 sequences, around 70% of them present only once. This clonotype was counted between two and nine times. Germline loops: CDR1 ENHRY, CDR2 SYGVKD. V was trimmed by 2 bases and J by 2 bases, leaving 8 bases between them. This CDR3 region has 14 residues.

The chain joins TRBV10-3 to TRBJ2-3, with D perhaps TRBD1 (5 bases). The sample consisted of tumor-adjacent normal liver tissue. The clonotype originates from a woman in her fifties or sixties with primary liver carcinoma and hepatitis B virus infection. Here the CDR3 reads CAISEGANTDTQYF. The CDR3 nucleotides are TGTGCCATCAGTGAGGGGGCCAACACAGATACGCAGTATTTT.